A selection of T cell receptor beta chains follows, all from one sample in a study of Tregs in tolerant kidney transplant recipients. The protocol was immunoSEQ multiplex PCR, while the TCRdb copy is restricted to in-frame clones and leaves out a portion. Seen here are some 70,000 clones, 65% to 85% observed once, and the top ten hold roughly 4.9%. The sequencing input was CD4+ T cells from blood. Receptors originate from a human donor in good health. Each CDR3 is given with its conserved first and last residue. A D gene is named only where the DNA matches it firmly. Rows give clone size only sometimes, using once, few, many, or a class for an expanded clone.

CASSLEGVWEGDMNEQFF TGTGCCAGCAGCTTAGAAGGCGTGTGGGAGGGCGATATGAATGAGCAGTTCTTC TRBJ2-1 - 18 TRBD2 TRBV11-2
CASSLGLLLSYEQYF TGCGCCAGCAGCTTGGGACTCCTACTCTCCTACGAGCAGTACTTC TRBJ2-7 - 15 - TRBV5-1
CASSLIGDQPQHF TGTGCCAGCAGCTTAATCGGTGATCAGCCCCAGCATTTT TRBJ1-5 - 13 - TRBV7-2
CASIIGTGYNEQFF TGTGCCAGCATTATTGGAACAGGTTACAATGAGCAGTTCTTC TRBJ2-1 - 14 - TRBV2
CATRSMLNTEAFF TGTGCCACGCGCTCTATGCTGAACACTGAAGCTTTCTTT TRBJ1-1 - 13 - TRBV15
CASSPMIGQSGTYEQYF TGTGCCAGCAGCCCGATGATTGGTCAAAGCGGAACCTACGAGCAGTACTTC TRBJ2-7 few 17 - TRBV11-2
CASSLDGSTDTQYF TGTGCCAGCAGCTTGGACGGGAGCACAGATACGCAGTATTTT TRBJ2-3 - 14 - TRBV11-2
CASSGGSYNEQFF TGTGCCAGCAGCGGAGGTTCCTACAATGAGCAGTTCTTC TRBJ2-1 - 13 - TRBV9
CASGLVLWENTEAFF TGTGCTAGTGGTTTGGTACTATGGGAGAACACTGAAGCTTTCTTT TRBJ1-1 - 15 - TRBV12-5
CAWRNRDRGLGYTF TGTGCCTGGAGAAACCGGGACAGGGGGCTTGGCTACACCTTC TRBJ1-2 - 14 TRBD1 TRBV30
CASSRSGLTSAYEQYF TGTGCCAGTAGTCGGTCCGGACTGACGAGCGCCTACGAGCAGTACTTC TRBJ2-7 - 16 - TRBV19
CASIGGDEQYF TGTGCCAGCATTGGTGGGGACGAGCAGTACTTC TRBJ2-7 - 11 - TRBV28
CASSPQGLQPQHF TGCGCCAGCAGCCCGCAGGGTTTGCAGCCCCAGCATTTT TRBJ1-5 few 13 - TRBV4-1
CASSLMTGSETQYF TGTGCCAGCAGCTTAATGACGGGATCAGAGACCCAGTACTTC TRBJ2-5 - 14 - TRBV7-2
CASSQAGGEGNIQYF TGCGCCAGCAGCCAAGCCGGCGGAGAGGGCAACATTCAGTACTTC TRBJ2-4 - 15 - TRBV4-1
CASSAGGSATQYF TGTGCCAGCAGCGCCGGGGGGTCGGCGACCCAGTACTTC TRBJ2-5 - 13 TRBD2 TRBV5-6
CASSQPLAGPSYEQYF TGTGCCAGCAGCCAACCACTAGCGGGACCCTCCTACGAGCAGTACTTC TRBJ2-7 - 16 TRBD2 TRBV4-2
CAIRGAGTANTEAFF TGTGCCATCAGAGGGGCAGGGACAGCGAACACTGAAGCTTTCTTT TRBJ1-1 - 15 TRBD1 TRBV10-3
CASRLTRVTEAFF TGTGCCAGCAGGCTAACCAGGGTCACTGAAGCTTTCTTT TRBJ1-1 few 13 - TRBV6-1
CASSPLDGYGYTF TGTGCCAGCAGCCCGTTGGACGGTTATGGCTACACCTTC TRBJ1-2 - 13 - TRBV7-3
CASSLFSGGLRETQYF TGTGCCAGCAGCTTATTTAGCGGGGGCCTTCGGGAGACCCAGTACTTC TRBJ2-5 once 16 TRBD2 TRBV11-3
CASTRDLRSEAFF TGTGCCAGTACCAGGGATTTACGTTCTGAAGCTTTCTTT TRBJ1-1 - 13 - TRBV25-1
CASSDRGSGYEQYF TGTGCCAGCAGTGACCGGGGGAGCGGCTACGAGCAGTACTTC TRBJ2-7 - 14 - TRBV2
CASTKASSYNEQFF TGTGCCAGTACTAAAGCTTCCTCCTACAATGAGCAGTTCTTC TRBJ2-1 - 14 - TRBV19
CASSTSTGSEQYF TGTGCCAGCAGCACAAGCACAGGGAGCGAGCAGTACTTC TRBJ2-7 - 13 - TRBV9
CASSYGTGVWHQPQHF TGTGCCAGCAGTTATGGGACAGGAGTATGGCATCAGCCCCAGCATTTT TRBJ1-5 - 16 TRBD1 TRBV6-6
CASSIGQGDPNQPQHF TGTGCCAGTAGTATCGGGCAGGGAGACCCCAATCAGCCCCAGCATTTT TRBJ1-5 - 16 - TRBV19
CASSSNTGYPEAFF TGCGCCAGCAGCTCGAACACAGGGTATCCTGAAGCTTTCTTT TRBJ1-1 - 14 - TRBV5-1
CASSLVRPKNIQYF TGTGCCAGCAGCTTGGTGCGACCCAAGAACATTCAGTACTTC TRBJ2-4 - 14 - TRBV5-6
CAIRPTSAGLSYNEQFF TGTGCCATCAGGCCCACTAGCGCCGGCCTCTCCTACAATGAGCAGTTCTTC TRBJ2-1 - 17 TRBD2 TRBV10-3
CASSLGQQETQYF TGTGCCAGCAGCTTAGGGCAACAAGAGACCCAGTACTTC TRBJ2-5 - 13 - TRBV7-2
CASSQRGFNEKLFF TGTGCCAGCAGCCAGAGAGGATTTAATGAAAAACTGTTTTTT TRBJ1-4 - 14 - TRBV14
CASSSGRLGAEAFF TGTGCCAGCAGCTCAGGTCGCTTGGGCGCTGAAGCTTTCTTT TRBJ1-1 - 14 - TRBV7-2
CASSQEGSDEQYF TGTGCCAGCAGCCAGGAAGGGAGCGACGAGCAGTACTTC TRBJ2-7 once 13 - TRBV6-1
CASSPSDSGNTIYF TGTGCCAGCTCACCATCTGACTCTGGAAACACCATATATTTT TRBJ1-3 - 14 - TRBV18